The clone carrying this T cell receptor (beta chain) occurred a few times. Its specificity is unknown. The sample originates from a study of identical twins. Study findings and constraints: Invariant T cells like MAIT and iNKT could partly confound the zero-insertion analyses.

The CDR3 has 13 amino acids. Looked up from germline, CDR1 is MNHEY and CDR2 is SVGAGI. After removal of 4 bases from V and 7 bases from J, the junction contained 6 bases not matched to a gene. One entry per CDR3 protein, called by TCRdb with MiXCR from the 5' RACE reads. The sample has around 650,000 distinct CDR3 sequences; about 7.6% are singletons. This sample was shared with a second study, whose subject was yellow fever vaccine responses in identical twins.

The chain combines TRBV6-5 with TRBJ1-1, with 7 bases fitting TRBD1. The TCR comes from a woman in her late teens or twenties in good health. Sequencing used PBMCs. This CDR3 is CASSSYQGGEAFF. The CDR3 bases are TGTGCCAGCAGTTCCTACCAGGGGGGTGAAGCTTTCTTT.